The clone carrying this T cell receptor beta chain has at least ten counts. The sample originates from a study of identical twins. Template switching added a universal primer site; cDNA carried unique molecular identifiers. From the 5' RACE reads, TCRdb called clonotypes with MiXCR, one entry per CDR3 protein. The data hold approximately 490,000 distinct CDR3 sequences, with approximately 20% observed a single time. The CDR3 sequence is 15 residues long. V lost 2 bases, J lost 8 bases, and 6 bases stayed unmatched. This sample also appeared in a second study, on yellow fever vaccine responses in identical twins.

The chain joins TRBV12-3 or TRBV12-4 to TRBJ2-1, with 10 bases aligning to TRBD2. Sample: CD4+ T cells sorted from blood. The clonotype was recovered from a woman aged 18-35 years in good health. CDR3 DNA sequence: TGTGCCAGCAGTTTATACGCTAGCGGGAGCGATGAGCAGTTCTTC. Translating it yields CASSLYASGSDEQFF.